This T cell receptor beta chain was identified in a study of control samples from healthy donors and cancer patients. The method was immunoSEQ multiplex PCR; TCRdb's version includes in-frame clones alone and lacks a portion of them. Altogether approximately 150,000 clones are present, approximately 91% being singletons, with the ten largest covering about 4.9%. The CDR3 is made up of 14 amino acids. Germline V lookup: CDR1 SEHNR, CDR2 FQNEAQ (reference sequence). V dropped 5 bases and J dropped 0 bases, with 10 bases sitting between them. This clonotype was sampled from a man younger than 40 in good health. The V call is TRBV7-9, the J call TRBJ1-2; D unclear. Sequenced material: blood. The chain's CDR3 is CASSRKATNYGYTF. In nucleotides, the CDR3 is TGTGCCAGCAGCCGGAAGGCGACTAACTATGGCTACACCTTC.